These T cell receptor beta chains were read from a single sample in a study of cytomegalovirus exposure and HLA in healthy donors. Method: immunoSEQ multiplex PCR; TCRdb's copy keeps in-frame clones and lacks some. The sample has about 190,000 clones, about 81% seen once. The sample taken for sequencing was PBMCs. The origin of the receptors is a woman between 25 and 40 years old in good health and CMV-seronegative. Both conserved end residues are part of each CDR3. D genes are given only for firm matches. Clone size is not always given. Where it is, it says once, few, many or a class for expanded clones.

D,J,size,V,CDR3,DNA
NA,TRBJ2-7,once,TRBV9,CASSVEPGSWNEQYF,TGTGCCAGCAGCGTAGAGCCGGGGTCTTGGAACGAGCAGTACTTC
TRBD1,TRBJ2-5,NA,TRBV4-1,CASSQDRGPETQYF,TGCGCCAGCAGCCAAGACAGGGGGCCGGAGACCCAGTACTTC
NA,TRBJ2-1,NA,TRBV7-2,CASTGGLDYNEQFF,TGTGCCAGCACCGGGGGGCTCGACTACAATGAGCAGTTCTTC
TRBD2,TRBJ2-1,NA,TRBV7-3,CASSLTTSGITEQFF,TGTGCCAGCAGCTTAACTACTAGCGGGATTACTGAGCAGTTCTTC
NA,TRBJ2-7,NA,TRBV30,CAWSVKGSYEQYF,TGTGCCTGGAGTGTTAAGGGGTCCTACGAGCAGTACTTC
TRBD2,TRBJ2-7,NA,TRBV7-2,CASSSISGGTYEQYF,TGTGCCAGCAGCTCGATTAGCGGGGGTACCTACGAGCAGTACTTC
TRBD1,TRBJ2-1,NA,TRBV15,CATSRSTLGGLEQFF,TGTGCCACCAGCCGTTCGACGCTAGGGGGCCTTGAGCAGTTCTTC
NA,TRBJ1-6,few,TRBV14,CASSRDGGPFWESPLHF,TGTGCCAGCAGCCGAGACGGGGGGCCGTTTTGGGAATCACCCCTCCACTTT
TRBD1,TRBJ2-7,NA,TRBV5-5,CASSLPLSAGRGSYEQYF,TGTGCCAGCAGCTTGCCCCTCAGCGCAGGCAGGGGGTCCTACGAGCAGTACTTC
NA,TRBJ2-7,NA,TRBV28,CASSVTGSLYEQYF,TGTGCCAGCAGTGTAACAGGGAGCCTCTACGAGCAGTACTTC
TRBD1,TRBJ2-1,NA,TRBV30,CAWSQGAGYNEQFF,TGTGCCTGGAGTCAGGGGGCTGGTTACAATGAGCAGTTCTTC
NA,TRBJ1-5,once,TRBV21-1,CASSRLLQGYSNQPQHF,TGTGCCAGCAGCCGCCTACTTCAGGGGTATAGCAATCAGCCCCAGCATTTT
NA,TRBJ2-7,NA,TRBV7-2,CASSGGGSSYEQYF,TGTGCCAGCTCGGGTGGGGGGAGCTCCTACGAGCAGTACTTC
NA,TRBJ1-3,NA,TRBV28,CASRIPTGLSGNTIYF,TGTGCCAGCAGAATTCCGACAGGTCTTTCTGGAAACACCATATATTTT
TRBD1,TRBJ2-5,NA,TRBV5-4,CASSSAGGETQYF,TGTGCCAGCAGCTCGGCAGGGGGAGAGACCCAGTACTTC
NA,TRBJ1-2,NA,TRBV7-2,CASSLKTGEIYGYTF,TGTGCCAGCAGCTTAAAGACAGGCGAGATCTATGGCTACACCTTC
NA,TRBJ2-5,NA,TRBV18,CASSPNSDSKETQYF,TGTGCCAGCTCACCGAATTCGGACAGTAAAGAGACCCAGTACTTC
TRBD2,TRBJ2-1,NA,TRBV7-3,CASSLTPSGRPNEQFF,TGTGCCAGCAGCCTGACTCCAAGCGGGAGGCCCAATGAGCAGTTCTTC
TRBD1,TRBJ2-2,few,TRBV28,CASSRQGNTGELFF,TGTGCCAGCAGTAGACAGGGTAACACCGGGGAGCTGTTTTTT
TRBD2,TRBJ2-1,NA,TRBV7-9,CSSSHGLAVNNEQFF,TGTTCCAGCAGCCACGGACTAGCGGTTAACAATGAGCAGTTCTTC
TRBD1,TRBJ2-7,NA,TRBV10-3,CANRGTGGPLYF,TGTGCCAACAGGGGGACAGGGGGCCCTCTTTACTTC
NA,TRBJ1-4,NA,TRBV7-2,CASSLVSPSRKLFF,TGTGCCAGCAGTTTAGTTTCCCCTTCTAGGAAACTGTTTTTT
TRBD1,TRBJ1-2,NA,TRBV6-5,CASKGTGAVYGYTF,TGTGCCAGCAAGGGGACAGGGGCCGTCTATGGCTACACCTTC
NA,TRBJ1-1,NA,TRBV19,CASSMSARRTEAFF,TGTGCCAGTAGTATGAGTGCTAGGAGAACTGAAGCTTTCTTT
NA,TRBJ1-1,NA,TRBV6-4,CASSRGGLNTEAFF,TGTGCCAGCAGCAGAGGAGGGTTGAACACTGAAGCTTTCTTT
NA,TRBJ2-5,NA,TRBV7-6,CASSLDQVTGQETQYF,TGTGCCAGCAGCTTAGATCAAGTCACAGGTCAAGAGACCCAGTACTTC
NA,TRBJ2-6,few,TRBV29-1,CSARGRDGANVLTF,TGCAGCGCGCGCGGCAGGGATGGGGCCAACGTCCTGACTTTC
TRBD1,TRBJ2-7,NA,TRBV25-1,CASSPGGWEQYF,TGTGCCAGCAGTCCAGGGGGCTGGGAGCAGTACTTC
NA,TRBJ1-6,NA,TRBV7-2,CASSPWGGGPNSPLHF,TGTGCCAGCAGCCCCTGGGGGGGAGGGCCCAATTCACCCCTCCACTTT
NA,TRBJ1-4,NA,TRBV5-1,CASSYGVRATEKLFF,TGCGCCAGCAGCTACGGGGTGAGGGCGACTGAAAAACTGTTTTTT
TRBD1,TRBJ2-7,NA,TRBV27,CASSPATGGYEQYF,TGTGCCAGCAGTCCGGCGACAGGGGGCTACGAGCAGTACTTC
NA,TRBJ1-1,NA,TRBV19,CASSSARDTEAFF,TGTGCCAGTAGTTCCGCGCGGGACACTGAAGCTTTCTTT
NA,TRBJ1-2,NA,TRBV5-6,CASSQRVPARYGYTF,TGTGCCAGCAGCCAACGGGTGCCCGCTAGATATGGCTACACCTTC
NA,TRBJ1-2,NA,TRBV5-1,CASSLEGNYGYTF,TGCGCCAGCAGCTTGGAGGGGAACTATGGCTACACCTTC
TRBD2,TRBJ2-1,NA,TRBV5-8,CASSLVLAGGSTNSYNEQFF,TGTGCCAGCAGCTTGGTATTAGCGGGGGGGTCCACCAACTCCTACAATGAGCAGTTCTTC